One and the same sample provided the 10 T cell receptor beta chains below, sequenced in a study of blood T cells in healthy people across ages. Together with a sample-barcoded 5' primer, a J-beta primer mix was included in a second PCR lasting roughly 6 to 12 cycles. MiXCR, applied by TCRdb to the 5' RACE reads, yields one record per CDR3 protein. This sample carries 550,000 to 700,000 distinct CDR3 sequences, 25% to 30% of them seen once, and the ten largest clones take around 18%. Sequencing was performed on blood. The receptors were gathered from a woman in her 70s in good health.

The CDR3 is CSASSPLAGGTDTQYF. CDR3 sequence (DNA): TGCAGTGCTAGCTCCCCACTAGCGGGGGGCACAGATACGCAGTATTTT. The V gene is TRBV20-1, the J gene TRBJ2-3, with TRBD2 matching over 11 bases. The CDR3 runs 16 residues. Trimming cost V 3 bases and J 1 base; bases outside gene matches: 6. Germline CDR1 and CDR2: DFQATT and SNEGSKA (reference sequence).

The chain's CDR3 is CASSPPGTSGGNEQFF. CDR3 nucleotide sequence: TGTGCCAGCAGCCCCCCTGGGACTAGCGGGGGTAATGAGCAGTTCTTC. This rearrangement joins TRBV7-2 to TRBJ2-1; 14 positions match TRBD2. The CDR3 runs 16 residues. CDR1 and CDR2 from the germline V gene are SGHTA and FQGNSA. Unmatched junction bases numbered 7, after V lost 5 bases and J lost 7 bases.

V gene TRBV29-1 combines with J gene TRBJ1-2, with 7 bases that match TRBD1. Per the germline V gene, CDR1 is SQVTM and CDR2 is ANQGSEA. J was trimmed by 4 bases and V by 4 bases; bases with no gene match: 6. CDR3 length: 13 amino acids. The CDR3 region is CSVAGQAAYGYTF. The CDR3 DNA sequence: TGCAGCGTTGCCGGACAGGCGGCCTATGGCTACACCTTC.

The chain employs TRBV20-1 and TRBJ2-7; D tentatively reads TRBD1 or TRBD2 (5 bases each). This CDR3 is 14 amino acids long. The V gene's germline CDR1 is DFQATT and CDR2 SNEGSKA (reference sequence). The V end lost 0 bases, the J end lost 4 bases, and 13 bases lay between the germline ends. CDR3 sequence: CSARDPGTKYEQYF. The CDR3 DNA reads TGCAGTGCTAGAGATCCCGGGACCAAGTACGAGCAGTACTTC.

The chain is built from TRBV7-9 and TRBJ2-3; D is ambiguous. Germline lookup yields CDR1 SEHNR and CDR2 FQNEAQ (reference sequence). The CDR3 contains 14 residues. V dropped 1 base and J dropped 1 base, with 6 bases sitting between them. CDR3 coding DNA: TGTGCCAGCAGCTTAGGGATCGGCACAGATACGCAGTATTTT. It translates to CASSLGIGTDTQYF.

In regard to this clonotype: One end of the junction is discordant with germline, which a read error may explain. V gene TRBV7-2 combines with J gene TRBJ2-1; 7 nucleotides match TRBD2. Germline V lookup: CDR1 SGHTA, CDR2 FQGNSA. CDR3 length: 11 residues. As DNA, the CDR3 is TGTGCCAGCAGCCTCAGCGGGACGTCCCTCTTC. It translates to CASSLSGTSLF.

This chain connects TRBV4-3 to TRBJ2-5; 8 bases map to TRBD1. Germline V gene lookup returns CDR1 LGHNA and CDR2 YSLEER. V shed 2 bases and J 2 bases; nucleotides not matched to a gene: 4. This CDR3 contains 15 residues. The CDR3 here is CASSQLGTGQETQYF. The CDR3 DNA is TGCGCCAGCAGCCAACTAGGGACAGGACAAGAGACCCAGTACTTC.

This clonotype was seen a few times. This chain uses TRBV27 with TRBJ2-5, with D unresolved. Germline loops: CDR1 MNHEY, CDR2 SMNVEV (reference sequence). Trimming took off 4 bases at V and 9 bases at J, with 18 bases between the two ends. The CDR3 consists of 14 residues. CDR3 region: CASSYSVGKEAQYF. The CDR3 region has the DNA TGTGCCAGCAGTTATTCCGTAGGGAAGGAAGCCCAGTACTTC.

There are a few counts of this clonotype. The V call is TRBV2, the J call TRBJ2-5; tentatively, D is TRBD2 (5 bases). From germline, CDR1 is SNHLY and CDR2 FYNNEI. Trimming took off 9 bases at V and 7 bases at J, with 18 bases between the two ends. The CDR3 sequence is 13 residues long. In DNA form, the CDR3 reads TGTGCCAGTCTTCGCGAAGGGAGTGGGACCCAGTACTTC. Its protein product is CASLREGSGTQYF.

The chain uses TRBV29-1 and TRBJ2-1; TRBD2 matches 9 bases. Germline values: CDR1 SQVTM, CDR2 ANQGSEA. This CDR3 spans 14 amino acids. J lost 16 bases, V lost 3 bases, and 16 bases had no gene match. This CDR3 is CSVELSGGGAYYFF. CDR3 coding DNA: TGCAGCGTTGAGCTCTCGGGCGGGGGGGCCTACTATTTCTTC.